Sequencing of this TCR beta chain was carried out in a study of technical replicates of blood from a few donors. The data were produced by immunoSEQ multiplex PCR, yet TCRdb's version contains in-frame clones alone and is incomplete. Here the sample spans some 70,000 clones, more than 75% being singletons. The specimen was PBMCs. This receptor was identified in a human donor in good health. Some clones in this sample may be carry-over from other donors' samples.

The CDR3 DNA reads TGCAGCGTTCCGGGACAGGGGTACGAGCAGTACTTC. It translates to CSVPGQGYEQYF. This chain uses TRBV29-1 with TRBJ2-7; 10 bases are shared with TRBD1. The germline gives CDR1 SQVTM, CDR2 ANQGSEA. CDR3 length: 12 amino acids. V gave up 5 bases and J gave up 4 bases; unmatched junction bases: 2.